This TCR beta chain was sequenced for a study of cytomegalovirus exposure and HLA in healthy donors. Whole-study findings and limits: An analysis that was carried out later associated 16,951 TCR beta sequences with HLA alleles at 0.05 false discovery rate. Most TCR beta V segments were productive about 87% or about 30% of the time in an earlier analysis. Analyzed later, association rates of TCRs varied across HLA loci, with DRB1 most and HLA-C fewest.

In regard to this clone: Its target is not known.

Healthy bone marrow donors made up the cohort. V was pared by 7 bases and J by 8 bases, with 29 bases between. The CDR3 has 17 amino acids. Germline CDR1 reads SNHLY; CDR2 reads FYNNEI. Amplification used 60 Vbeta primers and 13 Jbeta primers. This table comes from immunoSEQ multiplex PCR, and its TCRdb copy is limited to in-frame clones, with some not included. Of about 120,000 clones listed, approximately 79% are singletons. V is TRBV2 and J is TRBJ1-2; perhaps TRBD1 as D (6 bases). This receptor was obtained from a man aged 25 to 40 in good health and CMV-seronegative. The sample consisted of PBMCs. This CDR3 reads CASTYLLETGGSIGYTF. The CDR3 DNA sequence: TGTGCCAGCACCTACCTACTTGAGACAGGTGGGAGTATCGGCTACACCTTC.